This entry lists 8 T cell receptor beta chains sequenced from one sample in a study of blood T cell repertoires in COVID-19. The method was immunoSEQ multiplex PCR; TCRdb's version includes in-frame clones alone and lacks a portion of them. This sample has about 110,000 clones, with 80% to 85% found just once. The sample consisted of peripheral blood. The receptors stem from a man older than 75 with acute or convalescent COVID-19.

V and J are TRBV14 and TRBJ2-7; TRBD1 matches at 7 bases. The CDR3 contains 13 residues. Germline V gene sequence: CDR1 SGHDN, CDR2 FVKESK. V trimming: 0 bases; J trimming: 6 bases; junction bases outside the gene matches: 2. The CDR3 sequence: CASSQEYRGEQYF. Written as DNA, the CDR3 is TGTGCCAGCAGCCAAGAATACAGGGGCGAGCAGTACTTC. The entire variable domain, with the rest obtained from reference TRBV14 and TRBJ2-7, is as follows: EAGVTQFPSHSVIEKGQTVTLRCDPISGHDNLYWYRRVMGKEIKFLLHFVKESKQDESGMPNNRFLAERTGGTYSTLKVQPAELEDSGVYFCASSQEYRGEQYFGPGTRLTVT.

This clone appeared a single time. The J gene is TRBJ1-6, the V gene TRBV24-1; D unresolved. Germline CDR1 and CDR2: KGHDR and SFDVKD. With 6 bases removed from V and 9 bases from J, the gap between germline ends came to 17 bases. The CDR3 is 15 amino acids. CDR3: CATSRGSPASSPLHF. The CDR3 DNA follows: TGTGCCACCAGTCGGGGTTCCCCCGCATCTTCACCCCTCCACTTT.

This chain links TRBV3-1 (or the pseudogene TRBV3-2) with TRBJ1-4, with TRBD1 matching 8 bases. Germline CDR1 LGHDT, CDR2 YNNKEL (reference sequence). V lost 0 bases and J lost 7; bases outside the gene matches: 4. The CDR3 loop spans 15 amino acids. The CDR3 sequence is CASSQERQGLEKLFF. In nucleotides, the CDR3 is TGTGCCAGCAGCCAAGAGAGACAGGGGCTTGAAAAACTGTTTTTT.

This clone was observed once. The CDR3 sequence: CASSLSRLGYTF. As DNA, the CDR3 is TGTGCCAGCAGTTTAAGCCGATTGGGCTACACCTTC. The chain carries TRBV28 and TRBJ1-2, with D unresolved. This CDR3 contains 12 residues. Germline CDR1 is MDHEN and CDR2 is SYDVKM. V shed 2 bases and J shed 8 bases, with 9 bases lying between them.

The chain uses TRBV11-2 and TRBJ2-7; 13 positions agree with TRBD2. The CDR3 sequence is 17 residues long. The V gene end was trimmed by 6 bases and the J gene end by 0 bases; junction bases not matched to a gene: 8. The germline gives CDR1 SGHAT, CDR2 FQNNGV. This CDR3 reads CASRLAGGPTSSYEQYF. CDR3 sequence (DNA): TGTGCCAGCAGACTAGCGGGAGGGCCCACCAGCTCCTACGAGCAGTACTTC.

The chain uses TRBV2 and TRBJ2-5; TRBD1 agrees at 12 bases. V trimming: 7 bases; J trimming: 5 bases; junction bases outside the gene matches: 8. Per the germline V gene, CDR1 is SNHLY and CDR2 is FYNNEI. CDR3 length: 15 amino acids. CDR3 amino acids: CASTLGQGAWETQYF. The DNA of the CDR3 is TGTGCCAGCACCTTGGGACAGGGGGCGTGGGAGACCCAGTACTTC.

This sequence joins TRBV27 and TRBJ2-3; possibly TRBD2 for D (6 bases). The germline V and J ends were trimmed by 3 bases and 0 bases, with 10 bases remaining between them. Per the germline V gene, CDR1 is MNHEY and CDR2 is SMNVEV (reference sequence). CDR3 length: 15 amino acids. The CDR3 reads CASSFLRGSTDTQYF. Here the CDR3 DNA reads TGTGCCAGCAGTTTCCTTCGGGGGAGCACAGATACGCAGTATTTT.

J is TRBJ2-2 and V is TRBV20-1; D gene ambiguous. The CDR3 extends over 15 amino acids. Germline lookup yields CDR1 DFQATT and CDR2 SNEGSKA (reference sequence). Trimming removed 3 bases from V and 3 bases from J, with 14 bases in between. The CDR3 protein is CSASRYPEHTGELFF. In DNA, the CDR3 is TGCAGTGCTAGTCGCTATCCCGAACACACCGGGGAGCTGTTTTTT.